Listed below are T cell receptor beta chains from one sample, sequenced in a study of tumor and adjacent non-tumor tissue in lung cancer. A single record per CDR3 protein comes from TCRdb applying MiXCR to the multiplex PCR reads. The repertoire holds about 60,000 distinct CDR3 sequences, roughly 57% seen once, with roughly a third in the top ten. The material sequenced was distant non-tumor lung tissue. All receptors derive from a man in his 70s with non-small cell lung cancer. CDR3s include the opening cysteine and the closing phenylalanine or tryptophan. D genes are given only for firm matches. Not all rows give a size; the values are once, few, many and, for expanded clones, a class.

abundance: .
d_gene: .
v_gene: TRBV29-1
j_gene: TRBJ1-5
CDR3nt: TGCAGCGTAGACATCGGGACGGGGAGTTCGAGCTATCAGCCCCAGCATTTT
CDR3aa: CSVDIGTGSSSYQPQHF

abundance: .
d_gene: .
v_gene: TRBV4-2
j_gene: TRBJ2-7
CDR3nt: TGTACCAGCAGCTCCGGACCTTACTACGAGCATTACTTC
CDR3aa: CTSSSGPYYEHYF

abundance: once
d_gene: .
v_gene: TRBV6-6
j_gene: TRBJ1-6
CDR3nt: TGTGCCAGCGGTTACGAGGGAAGCTCCTATGATTCACCCCTCCACTTT
CDR3aa: CASGYEGSSYDSPLHF

abundance: .
d_gene: .
v_gene: TRBV12-3/TRBV12-4
j_gene: TRBJ1-2
CDR3nt: TGTGCCAGCAGTATCTCAACCAGGGAAGGCTACAACTTC
CDR3aa: CASSISTREGYNF

abundance: .
d_gene: .
v_gene: TRBV11-3
j_gene: TRBJ1-1
CDR3nt: TGTGCCAGCAGCCGCGGCGGGAGAAATATGAACGCTGAAGCTTTCTTT
CDR3aa: CASSRGGRNMNAEAFF

abundance: .
d_gene: TRBD1
v_gene: TRBV28
j_gene: TRBJ1-1
CDR3nt: TGTGCCAGCAGTACCCGGGACAGGGGTTGGGACACTGAAGCTTTCTTT
CDR3aa: CASSTRDRGWDTEAFF

abundance: .
d_gene: TRBD1
v_gene: TRBV29-1
j_gene: TRBJ1-2
CDR3nt: TGCAGTGTTGATCGACAGGGAACTAACTATGGCTACACCTTC
CDR3aa: CSVDRQGTNYGYTF

abundance: many
d_gene: .
v_gene: TRBV5-6
j_gene: TRBJ2-7
CDR3nt: TGTGCCAGCAGCCGTGTTGCCAGGAGGGAGCAGTACTTC
CDR3aa: CASSRVARREQYF

abundance: .
d_gene: .
v_gene: TRBV20-1
j_gene: TRBJ2-4
CDR3nt: TGCAGTGCTAGAACCGTTACCCAGCGACAGGACACCAGCCTAGCCAAAAACATTCAGTACTTC
CDR3aa: CSARTVTQRQDTSLAKNIQYF

abundance: .
d_gene: .
v_gene: TRBV24-1
j_gene: TRBJ2-1
CDR3nt: TGTGCCACCAGTGATCACCTCGTTGAGCAGTTCTTC
CDR3aa: CATSDHLVEQFF

abundance: once
d_gene: .
v_gene: TRBV20-1
j_gene: TRBJ2-5
CDR3nt: TGCAGTGCTGAGAGCCGCAGGGGGGCCCAAGAGACCCAGTACTTC
CDR3aa: CSAESRRGAQETQYF

abundance: .
d_gene: .
v_gene: TRBV4-1
j_gene: TRBJ1-6
CDR3nt: TGCGCCAGCAACCTAACCTGGACATCGAATTCACCCCTCCACTTT
CDR3aa: CASNLTWTSNSPLHF

abundance: many
d_gene: .
v_gene: TRBV28
j_gene: TRBJ2-5
CDR3nt: TGTGCCAGCAGTCCCATGGGAGGCAGGGCCAGAGAGACCCAGTACTTC
CDR3aa: CASSPMGGRARETQYF

abundance: .
d_gene: TRBD1
v_gene: TRBV11-2
j_gene: TRBJ2-3
CDR3nt: TGTGCCAGCAGCCGGGACAGTCCATTGAGCACAGATACGAAGTATTTT
CDR3aa: CASSRDSPLSTDTKYF

abundance: .
d_gene: .
v_gene: TRBV12-3/TRBV12-4
j_gene: TRBJ2-2
CDR3nt: TGTGCCAGCAGGATAGCGGAAGGGCGCACCGGGGAACTGTTTTTT
CDR3aa: CASRIAEGRTGELFF

abundance: many
d_gene: .
v_gene: TRBV29-1
j_gene: TRBJ2-7
CDR3nt: TGCAGCGTTGAACTCCCAACTCGGGAGCAGTACTTC
CDR3aa: CSVELPTREQYF

abundance: .
d_gene: TRBD1
v_gene: TRBV6-1
j_gene: TRBJ2-6
CDR3nt: TGTGCCAGCAGGCCAGGGGGCTCTGGGGCCAACGTCGTGACTTTC
CDR3aa: CASRPGGSGANVVTF

abundance: many
d_gene: .
v_gene: TRBV29-1
j_gene: TRBJ1-4
CDR3nt: TGCAGCGTTGTACGAGACAGTAATGAAAAACTGTTTTTT
CDR3aa: CSVVRDSNEKLFF

abundance: .
d_gene: .
v_gene: TRBV11-2
j_gene: TRBJ2-7
CDR3nt: TGTGCCAGTAGCTTAGGAGACAGAAACTTCGAGCAGTATTTC
CDR3aa: CASSLGDRNFEQYF

abundance: .
d_gene: .
v_gene: TRBV29-1
j_gene: TRBJ1-5
CDR3nt: TGCAGCGTTGAAGAACCCCCACAGACTCAGCATTTT
CDR3aa: CSVEEPPQTQHF

abundance: .
d_gene: TRBD2
v_gene: TRBV20-1
j_gene: TRBJ2-1
CDR3nt: TGCAGTGCTAGGAAACTCCCGGGACTAGCGGGAGGGCGGAGCTCCTACAATGAGCAGTTCTTC
CDR3aa: CSARKLPGLAGGRSSYNEQFF

abundance: many
d_gene: .
v_gene: TRBV28
j_gene: TRBJ1-2
CDR3nt: TGTGCCAGCAGAGAAGCCCTAAGGGATGGCTACACCTTC
CDR3aa: CASREALRDGYTF

abundance: .
d_gene: .
v_gene: TRBV7-9
j_gene: TRBJ2-5
CDR3nt: TGTGCCAGCAGCCCGGACGGAGAGACGCAAGAGACCCAGTACTTC
CDR3aa: CASSPDGETQETQYF

abundance: .
d_gene: .
v_gene: TRBV5-5
j_gene: TRBJ2-5
CDR3nt: TGTGCCGGCAGCGGTTCCGCAGGGGCCCAGTACTTC
CDR3aa: CAGSGSAGAQYF

abundance: .
d_gene: .
v_gene: TRBV6-1
j_gene: TRBJ2-1
CDR3nt: TGTGCCAGGAGGGCCGGGACATCAGTGGGGAATGAGCAGTTCTTC
CDR3aa: CARRAGTSVGNEQFF

abundance: .
d_gene: .
v_gene: TRBV2
j_gene: TRBJ2-3
CDR3nt: TGTGCCAGCAGAGGGGACGGGGGAGGCACAGATACGCAGTATTTT
CDR3aa: CASRGDGGGTDTQYF

abundance: .
d_gene: .
v_gene: TRBV20-1
j_gene: TRBJ2-6
CDR3nt: TGCAGTGCTATTATGCTGGGGCGACTTTCTGGGGCCAACGTCCTGACTTTC
CDR3aa: CSAIMLGRLSGANVLTF

abundance: .
d_gene: .
v_gene: TRBV30
j_gene: TRBJ2-7
CDR3nt: TGTGCCTGGGGTACTGGGGTTTACGAGCAGTACTTC
CDR3aa: CAWGTGVYEQYF

abundance: many
d_gene: TRBD1
v_gene: TRBV5-5
j_gene: TRBJ2-1
CDR3nt: TGTGCCAGCAGCTTCGGGACAGGGGACAATGAGCAGTTCTTC
CDR3aa: CASSFGTGDNEQFF

abundance: many
d_gene: .
v_gene: TRBV7-8
j_gene: TRBJ1-2
CDR3nt: TGTGCCAGCAGCTCCAACTTGGGGCGCGACTATGGCTACACCTTC
CDR3aa: CASSSNLGRDYGYTF

abundance: once
d_gene: .
v_gene: TRBV6-2/TRBV6-3
j_gene: TRBJ1-2
CDR3nt: TGTGGCAGCAGTCGAAGGACACACTATGGCTACACCTTC
CDR3aa: CGSSRRTHYGYTF

abundance: .
d_gene: .
v_gene: TRBV7-9
j_gene: TRBJ1-2
CDR3nt: TGTGCCAGCAGCTTAGTCAGCTATGGCTACACCTTC
CDR3aa: CASSLVSYGYTF

abundance: .
d_gene: .
v_gene: TRBV4-1
j_gene: TRBJ2-7
CDR3nt: TGCGCCAGCAACCAGGGCCCTTTAGGGGGTCTCGAACAGTACTTC
CDR3aa: CASNQGPLGGLEQYF

abundance: .
d_gene: TRBD1
v_gene: TRBV6-5
j_gene: TRBJ2-7
CDR3nt: TGTGCCAGCAGTCAATTCCAGGGGGTACTCAGCGAGCAGTACTTC
CDR3aa: CASSQFQGVLSEQYF

abundance: many
d_gene: TRBD1
v_gene: TRBV29-1
j_gene: TRBJ2-3
CDR3nt: TGCAGCGCAACGGGACAGGGGGGCGTAGATACGCAGTATTTT
CDR3aa: CSATGQGGVDTQYF

abundance: once
d_gene: .
v_gene: TRBV7-9
j_gene: TRBJ2-5
CDR3nt: TGTGCCAGCAGCTTCGTTTCGGGACGACAAGAGACCCAGTACTTC
CDR3aa: CASSFVSGRQETQYF

abundance: many
d_gene: TRBD2
v_gene: TRBV5-1
j_gene: TRBJ2-7
CDR3nt: TGCGCCAGCAGCTCCCGGACTAGCGGGAGCTACGAGCAGTACTTC
CDR3aa: CASSSRTSGSYEQYF

abundance: .
d_gene: .
v_gene: TRBV20-1
j_gene: TRBJ2-5
CDR3nt: TGCAGTGCTAGAATCGAGGGAACAGGGGGGGGGACCCAGTACTTC
CDR3aa: CSARIEGTGGGTQYF

abundance: many
d_gene: .
v_gene: TRBV28
j_gene: TRBJ2-3
CDR3nt: TGTGCCAGCTTAGGAGGAACGCAGTATTTT
CDR3aa: CASLGGTQYF

abundance: .
d_gene: .
v_gene: TRBV11-3
j_gene: TRBJ2-1
CDR3nt: TGTGCCAGCAGCCTGGGCGGCGGATACTACAATGAGCAGTTCTTC
CDR3aa: CASSLGGGYYNEQFF

abundance: .
d_gene: .
v_gene: TRBV4-1
j_gene: TRBJ2-3
CDR3nt: TGCGTCAGCGGCCAAGGCCTGGCGGGAGATACGCAGTATTTT
CDR3aa: CVSGQGLAGDTQYF

abundance: .
d_gene: .
v_gene: TRBV29-1
j_gene: TRBJ2-5
CDR3nt: TGCAGCGTTGATGGCGGACTGCAGGAGACCCAGTACTTC
CDR3aa: CSVDGGLQETQYF

abundance: .
d_gene: TRBD1
v_gene: TRBV5-4
j_gene: TRBJ2-1
CDR3nt: TGTGCCAACAGTGCACAGGGGCATATGGGACAGCAACAGTTCTTC
CDR3aa: CANSAQGHMGQQQFF

abundance: .
d_gene: .
v_gene: TRBV6-2/TRBV6-3
j_gene: TRBJ2-1
CDR3nt: TGTGCCAGCAGTTACGGGGTAGTGGGGGGTGAGCACTTCTTC
CDR3aa: CASSYGVVGGEHFF

abundance: .
d_gene: TRBD2
v_gene: TRBV28
j_gene: TRBJ2-1
CDR3nt: TGTGCCAGTTCCATCGGGGGGGACTCCTACAATGGGCAGTTCTTC
CDR3aa: CASSIGGDSYNGQFF

abundance: .
d_gene: .
v_gene: TRBV28
j_gene: TRBJ1-3
CDR3nt: TGTGCCAGCACCACAGGGAGCTCTGGAAACACCATATATTTT
CDR3aa: CASTTGSSGNTIYF

abundance: medium-sized
d_gene: .
v_gene: TRBV5-4
j_gene: TRBJ2-2
CDR3nt: TGTGCCAGCAGCCCCCTACCGGGCAGGACCCTCACCGGGGAGCTGTTTTTT
CDR3aa: CASSPLPGRTLTGELFF